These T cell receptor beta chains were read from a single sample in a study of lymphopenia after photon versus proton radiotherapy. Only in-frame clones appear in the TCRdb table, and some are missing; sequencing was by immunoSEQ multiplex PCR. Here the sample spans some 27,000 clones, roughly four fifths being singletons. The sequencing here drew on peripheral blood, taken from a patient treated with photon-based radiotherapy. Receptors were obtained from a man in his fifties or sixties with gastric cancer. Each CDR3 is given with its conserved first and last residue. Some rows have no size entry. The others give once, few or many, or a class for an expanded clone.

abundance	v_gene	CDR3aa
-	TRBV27	CASSHLAGNTGELFF
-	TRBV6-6	CASFTGNYGYTF
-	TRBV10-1	CASSAGLNGQPQHF
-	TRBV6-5	CASSYSGATNNEQFF
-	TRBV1	CTSSGGGQGISPLHF
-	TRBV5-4	CASHRGGMNTEAFF
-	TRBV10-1	CASRAATNEKLFF
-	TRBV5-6	CASSLARTDLDF
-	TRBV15	CAVQGVLATNEKLFF
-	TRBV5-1	CASSEGRSTDTQYF
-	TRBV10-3	CAISDSTSGGYNEQFF
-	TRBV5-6	CASSWQGYEQYF
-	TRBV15	CATSRADLGELFF
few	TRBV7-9	CASSLARPIAPQHF
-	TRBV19	CASSIRAGVTGELFF
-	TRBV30	CAWRPGPGELFF
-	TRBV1	CTSSHPTVPGGPMETQYF
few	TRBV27	CASGGGRPNTEAFF
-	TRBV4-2	CASSQVATGGELFF
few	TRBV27	CATRGPVYGYTF
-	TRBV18	CASSPLPTGELFF
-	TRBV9	CASRQANYGYTF
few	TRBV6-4	CASNPQTGTGYYGYTF
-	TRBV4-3	CASSQVTGAGNTIYF
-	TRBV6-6	CASSGDRQKELFF
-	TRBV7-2	CASSLLMHSNQPQHF
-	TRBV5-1	CASSFGPGETQYF
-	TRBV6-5	CASSYRGANEKLFF
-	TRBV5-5	CASSLASFLGNDEQFF
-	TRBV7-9	CASSLDTSNQPQHF
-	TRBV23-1	CASSPVYTEAFF
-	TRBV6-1	CASSTDSGNTIYF
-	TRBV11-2	CASSPGTSVQQETQYF
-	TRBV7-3	CASSLAPGLSKETQYF
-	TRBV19	CASSIDPKGPKYSNQPQHF
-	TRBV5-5	CASSFSEASYNSPLHF
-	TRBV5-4	CASSALAGANTGELFF